One sample yielded the 9 T cell receptor beta chains listed below, sequenced in a study of PD-1 blockade in classical Hodgkin lymphoma. Time point here: cycle 4 day 1 (C4D1), after more than 5 weeks of nivolumab. Relapses following autologous stem cell transplantation were seen in all patients, with brentuximab vedotin exposure varying. From thawed PBMCs, CD4+ T cells were purified using magnetic negative selection. Some clones are missing from TCRdb's copy, which holds only in-frame ones; the method was immunoSEQ multiplex PCR. Among under 15,000 clones listed, roughly four fifths were seen once. The specimen was CD4+ T cells from blood, collected before the fourth cycle of nivolumab. The source is a human donor with classical Hodgkin lymphoma.

The V gene is TRBV29-1, the J gene TRBJ2-2; TRBD2 matches 11 bases. The germline V gene encodes CDR1 SQVTM and CDR2 ANQGSEA. The V segment lost 6 bases and the J segment 4 bases; nucleotides outside the gene matches: 10. The CDR3 is 16 amino acids. CDR3 region: CSVRTSGRPGTGELFF. CDR3 DNA sequence: TGCAGCGTCCGGACTAGCGGGCGGCCGGGCACCGGGGAGCTGTTTTTT.

This sequence joins TRBV7-9 and TRBJ2-2, with D tentatively TRBD1 (6 bases). Trimming shortened V by 5 bases and J by 0 bases, and 19 bases separated the two germline ends. Germline-derived CDR1 and CDR2 are SEHNR and FQNEAQ (reference sequence). The CDR3 is made up of 18 amino acids. The CDR3, as DNA: TGTGCCAGCAGCCGTGGGGGCAGGGGTCTATCGAACACCGGGGAGCTGTTTTTT. It is translated as CASSRGGRGLSNTGELFF.

J is TRBJ2-5 and V is TRBV2; D gene unclear. Trimming took off 8 bases at V and 1 base at J, with 8 bases between the two ends. CDR3 size: 12 residues. Per germline, CDR1 SNHLY and CDR2 FYNNEI. The CDR3 nucleotides read TGTGCCAGCGAAAGGTCCCAAGAGACCCAGTACTTC. Translation: CASERSQETQYF.

The gene calls are TRBV9 and TRBJ2-7, with D perhaps matching TRBD1 (6 bases). Germline V gene sequence: CDR1 SGDLS, CDR2 YYNGEE. The V end was cut by 4 bases, the J end by 2 bases, with 16 bases between. The CDR3 consists of 15 residues. CDR3 DNA: TGTGCCAGCAGCACCCAGGGGAGCCCAACCTACGAGCAGTACTTC. Translated, it gives CASSTQGSPTYEQYF.

In its sample, this clone was seen once. The chain carries TRBV11-2 and TRBJ1-1, with D perhaps matching TRBD1 (5 bases). CDR3 size: 14 residues. Germline loops: CDR1 SGHAT, CDR2 FQNNGV. V shed 1 base and J shed 1 base, with 7 bases lying between them. CDR3 nucleotide sequence: TGTGCCAGCAGCTTAGGGACACGGAACACTGAAGCTTTCTTT. As protein: CASSLGTRNTEAFF.

The genes are TRBV25-1 and TRBJ2-3, with 10 bases fitting TRBD1. The CDR3 runs to 15 residues. The junction had 2 bases not matched to a gene; V was cut back by 5 bases and J by 0 bases. CDR1 is MGHDK and CDR2 is SYGVNS in the germline V gene. The CDR3 protein is CASSRQGASTDTQYF. The CDR3 DNA follows: TGTGCCAGCAGTAGACAGGGGGCTAGCACAGATACGCAGTATTTT.

The gene calls are TRBV19 and TRBJ1-5, with D possibly TRBD1 on 5 matching bases. This CDR3 is 16 amino acids long. V shed 1 base and J shed 0 bases, with 10 bases lying between them. Germline assignment: CDR1 LNHDA and CDR2 SQIVND (reference sequence). CDR3 in DNA: TGTGCCAGTAGTATAGGGAGACAGAGTAGCAATCAGCCCCAGCATTTT. Translated, it gives CASSIGRQSSNQPQHF.

This clone was observed a single time. The V gene is TRBV27, the J gene TRBJ2-7; D gene unclear. The length of the CDR3 is 14 residues. The V end lost 1 base, the J end lost 4 bases, and 11 bases lay between the germline ends. Germline loops: CDR1 MNHEY, CDR2 SMNVEV (reference sequence). Written as DNA, the CDR3 is TGTGCCAGCAGTTTATTGGCCAACCGATACGAGCAGTACTTC. Its protein product is CASSLLANRYEQYF.

The table lists this clone with a few counts. The chain joins TRBV7-9 to TRBJ1-2; D unclear. Germline values: CDR1 SEHNR, CDR2 FQNEAQ (reference sequence). The CDR3 contains 12 residues. Trimming pared 3 bases from V and 3 bases from J, leaving 5 bases between. CDR3 bases: TGTGCCAGCAGCTTCGCGGACTATGGCTACACCTTC. Amino acid sequence: CASSFADYGYTF.